Shown below are 5 T cell receptor beta chains from a single sample sequenced in a study of T cells in Graves' hyperthyroidism and ophthalmopathy. There were TCR beta CDR3 regions amplified from RNA transcripts. TCR CDR3 underwent first-round RT-PCR with the HTBI primer set. TCRdb re-analysed the multiplex PCR reads in MiXCR, keeping a single row per CDR3 protein. The profile shows fewer than 650,000 distinct CDR3 sequences, approximately 15% of them singletons. Sequenced material: blood. These receptors all stem from a woman in her 30s with Graves' hyperthyroidism that later progressed to Graves' ophthalmopathy.

The V call is TRBV20-1, the J call TRBJ2-7; a weak D match, TRBD2 (6 bases). The germline V and J ends were trimmed by 1 base and 5 bases, with 12 bases remaining between them. This CDR3 contains 13 residues. Germline V CDR1 and CDR2: DFQATT, SNEGSKA (reference sequence). The DNA of the CDR3 is TGCAGTGCTAGAGTCCCAGGGAGGAACGAGCAGTACTTC. Translating gives CSARVPGRNEQYF.

The sample holds a few counts of this clonotype. The chain combines TRBV7-9 with TRBJ1-3; D might be TRBD1 (5 bases). The germline V gene has CDR1 SEHNR and CDR2 FQNEAQ (reference sequence). With 1 base removed from V and 0 bases from J, the gap between germline ends came to 10 bases. This CDR3 is 16 amino acids long. This CDR3 reads CASSLGTGGSGNTIYF. The CDR3 bases are TGTGCCAGCAGCTTAGGGACTGGGGGCTCTGGAAACACCATATATTTT.

This clonotype has at least ten counts. The chain combines TRBV18 with TRBJ1-1, with D possibly being TRBD1 (6 bases). The V and J ends lost 4 bases and 1 base respectively, with 10 bases between them. The CDR3 consists of 14 residues. CDR1 is KGHSH, CDR2 LQKENI, per germline. The CDR3 is CASSLDRSNTEAFF. Written as DNA, the CDR3 is TGTGCCAGCTCACTGGACAGATCGAACACTGAAGCTTTCTTT.

The J gene is TRBJ2-1, the V gene TRBV28; TRBD2 agrees at 14 bases. V trimming: 7 bases; J trimming: 12 bases; junction bases outside the gene matches: 8. This CDR3 comprises 14 residues. Germline V gene sequence: CDR1 MDHEN, CDR2 SYDVKM. In DNA, the CDR3 is TGTGCCAGCACCCGGGGACTAGCGGGAGTTGGGCAGTTCTTC. Amino acids: CASTRGLAGVGQFF.

The chain couples TRBV19 to TRBJ2-7; 10 nucleotides align to TRBD1. V was clipped by 5 bases and J by 4 bases; unmatched bases: 8. CDR1 and CDR2 (germline): LNHDA, SQIVND (reference sequence). The CDR3 covers 15 residues. CDR3 DNA: TGTGCCAGTAGTCTACGGCCGGGACAGGGGTACGAGCAGTACTTC. Its protein product is CASSLRPGQGYEQYF.